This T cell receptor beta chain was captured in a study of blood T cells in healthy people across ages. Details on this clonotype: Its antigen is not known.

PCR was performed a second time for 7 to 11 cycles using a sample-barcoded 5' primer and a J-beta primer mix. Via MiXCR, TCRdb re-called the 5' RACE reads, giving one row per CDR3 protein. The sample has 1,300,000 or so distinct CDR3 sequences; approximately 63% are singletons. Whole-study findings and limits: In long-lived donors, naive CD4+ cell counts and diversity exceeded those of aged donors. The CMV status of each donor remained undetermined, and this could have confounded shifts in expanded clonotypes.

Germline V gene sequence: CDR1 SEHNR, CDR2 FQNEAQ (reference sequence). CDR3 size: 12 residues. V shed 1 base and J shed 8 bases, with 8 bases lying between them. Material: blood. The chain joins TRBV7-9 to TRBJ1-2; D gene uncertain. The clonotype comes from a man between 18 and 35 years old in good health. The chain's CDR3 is CASSLVRWGYTF. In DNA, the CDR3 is TGTGCCAGCAGCTTAGTCCGCTGGGGCTACACCTTC.